This T cell receptor (beta chain) was obtained from a study of molecular identifiers for immune sequencing clone quantification (dated by TCRdb to the late 2010s). About the investigation overall: For a replicate experiment, RNA from roughly 18,000 or 92,000 naive CD8 T cells was divided into five aliquots, of which four were sequenced. This methods study benchmarked molecular-identifier clustering-based TCR repertoire sequencing (MIDCIRS) and TCR RNA copy counting, using CD8 T cells to do so.

Library prep was done by PCR. Sequencing instrument: Illumina HiSeq 4000. Bulk TCR libraries were prepared as previously described, using TCR primers listed in Table S5. Purification of total RNA was performed with the Qiagen AllPrep DNA/RNA kit. Before analysis, reads from multiple sequencing runs of one library were combined. For the original study's pipeline: Reads were retained only if their TCR constant sequence matched exactly, and those retained reads were trimmed to 150 nt and grouped according to their 12-nt molecular barcodes. Reads in each barcode group were sub-clustered using a 15% Levenshtein threshold, and a quality-weighted consensus sequence was built for each RNA molecule. Non-functional sequences were removed, as were lower-count sequences one edit away from another. On the basis of fitting two negative binomial distributions, barcode sub-clusters with fewer than 20% of the maximum read count were discarded. Clones were called with MiXCR by TCRdb after fastp trimmed the public reads at Q25, and only in-frame beta chains were retained. Rows with one shared CDR3 protein collapse into an entry with the most common genes and DNA. The V and J calls here are based on TCRdb, not the publication. The sample profile shows about 640,000 distinct CDR3 sequences; just under 20% of them were found once. Of the sample, 0.7% to 1% falls within the top ten clones.

Including the terminal cysteine and phenylalanine, the CDR3 comprises 15 residues. Solely the CDR3 DNA is kept, with 45 bases framed from the first base. Looking up the germline V gene yields CDR1 MGHRA and CDR2 YSYEKL. V gives up 2 bases and J gives up 2 bases, and the segment between their germline ends measures 11 bases. Libraries of naive CD8 T cells were generated from roughly 18,000 to 920,000 sorted cells, with 10%, 30% or 50% of the purified RNA used. Naive CD8 T cells, defined as CD8+CD4-CCR7+CD45RA+, were FACS-sorted into RLT Plus buffer on a BD FACSAria II. To test detection sensitivity, Jurkat RNA equal to 10 or so TCR copies was added to samples of about 20,000-1,000,000 naive CD8 T cells. CD8 T cells were enriched with RosetteSep CD8+ T Cell Enrichment Cocktail and Ficoll-Paque, followed by ACK red cell lysis. A few counts support this clonotype. Its antigen is unknown. Base qualities are not provided; no much larger clone lies one nucleotide away.

Points the paper makes about the study in general: When barcode sub-clustering was left out, chimeric consensus sequences inflated TCR diversity, with chimeras reaching as high as 47%. In CMV-specific effector cells, over 98% of molecules were held by clones above 20 RNA copies, whereas under 1% of molecules were held by such clones in naive cells. About 2.9 recovered TCR RNA copies per cell were obtained by modeling, versus roughly 9.7 by digital PCR, implying a capture efficiency of 30% to 35%. Even against a background of one million naive CD8 T cells, spiked-in Jurkat TCR RNA amounting to a single cell's worth was reported to be detectable. Identical TCR molecules sharing a barcode could cause highly expanded clone sizes to be underestimated. Spiked-in Jurkat TCR RNA (around nine copies' worth), which is not part of the donor repertoire, was contained in the naive libraries.

The sequenced sample was naive CD8+ T cells from blood, with Jurkat cell RNA spiked in. Explained via the paper, the cell subset or site label denotes: FACS-sorted CD8+CD4-CCR7+CD45RA+ naive T cells. The TCR was taken from a human donor in good health. Some libraries in this study had Jurkat cell RNA spiked in. The rearrangement combines TRBV4-1 with TRBJ2-3, with the D gene not confidently named. CDR3 sequence: CASSQFHSLTDTQYF. The base sequence is TGCGCCAGCAGCCAATTTCACAGCCTCACAGATACGCAGTATTTT.